Listed here are 28 T cell receptor beta chains from one sample, sequenced in a study of a mutant IDH1 vaccine in newly diagnosed glioma. Clones were read by immunoSEQ multiplex PCR, and TCRdb kept only the in-frame ones, dropping some. This sample carries some 50,000 clones, around 92% of them seen once, and the ten largest clones take around 2%. The time point here: week 35, safety follow-up. Doses comprised 300 ug of mutant IDH1 20-mer peptide each, plus topical imiquimod. No cognate antigen is known for these TCRs. The sequencing used PBMCs, collected from a glioma patient whose treatment included an IDH1 peptide vaccine. These receptors all stem from a man aged 50 or older with glioma.

This clone was found a few times. This chain uses TRBV10-1 with TRBJ1-1; D is perhaps TRBD1 (6 bases). Germline V gene data show CDR1 as WNHNN and CDR2 as SYGVQD (reference sequence). V was clipped by 2 bases and J by 3 bases, with 16 bases between them. The CDR3 is 16 residues long. CDR3 coding DNA: TGCGCCAGCAGTGAGGGAGGAGGGGGAGTCGACACTGAAGCTTTCTTT. Translation gives CASSEGGGGVDTEAFF.

V usage is TRBV7-8 and J usage is TRBJ1-1; no clear D. The germline V gene encodes CDR1 SGHVS and CDR2 FQNEAQ. This CDR3 has 14 residues. Trimming cost V 6 bases and J 3 bases, with 14 bases left between them. CDR3 sequence (DNA): TGTGCCAGCAGGGGTTGGACGGCGGACACTGAAGCTTTCTTT. The encoded protein is CASRGWTADTEAFF.

V usage is TRBV4-2 and J usage is TRBJ2-7, with D possibly being TRBD1 (5 bases). V lost 3 bases and J 0 bases, leaving 12 bases between the germline ends. The germline gives CDR1 LGHNA, CDR2 YNFKEQ. The CDR3 spans 15 residues. CDR3 protein: CASSHTVDSSYEQYF. The CDR3 DNA is TGTGCCAGCAGCCATACTGTAGACAGCTCCTACGAGCAGTACTTC.

The chain joins TRBV9 to TRBJ2-7; D uncertain. This CDR3 region has 14 residues. In germline, CDR1 is SGDLS, CDR2 YYNGEE. V was pared by 2 bases and J by 0 bases, with 9 bases between. As DNA, the CDR3 is TGTGCCAGCAGCGTCCAAGGAAGCTCCTACGAGCAGTACTTC. Amino acids: CASSVQGSSYEQYF.

The chain is built from TRBV7-9 and TRBJ2-7; TRBD2 matches at 8 bases. The J segment lost 2 bases and the V segment lost 5 bases, leaving 5 bases of the junction unmatched. From germline, CDR1 is SEHNR and CDR2 FQNEAQ (reference sequence). This CDR3 spans 14 amino acids. The DNA for the CDR3 is TGTGCCAGCAGCCCGGGGGGGGGAACCTACGAGCAGTACTTC. Its translation: CASSPGGGTYEQYF.

The chain is built from TRBV6-5 and TRBJ1-1; no firm D call. Trimming cost V 0 bases and J 1 base, with 9 bases left between them. Germline CDR1 is MNHEY and CDR2 is SVGAGI. The CDR3 sequence is 15 residues long. CDR3 sequence (DNA): TGTGCCAGCAGTTACTCGCGCAGGACGAACACTGAAGCTTTCTTT. This codes for CASSYSRRTNTEAFF.

This clone was recorded once. The V gene is TRBV5-6, the J gene TRBJ2-1, with D unclear. The CDR3 length is 15 residues. V lost 1 base, J lost 0 bases, and 8 bases lay in between. Germline loops: CDR1 SGHDT, CDR2 YYEEEE. CDR3 in amino acids: CASSLLESSYNEQFF. The CDR3 DNA follows: TGTGCCAGCAGCTTGTTAGAGAGCTCCTACAATGAGCAGTTCTTC.

The rearrangement joins TRBV7-2 to TRBJ1-5; maybe TRBD1 (6 bases). This CDR3 is built from 15 residues. V was trimmed by 6 bases and J by 3 bases, leaving 15 bases between them. Germline CDR1 is SGHTA and CDR2 is FQGNSA. The CDR3 nucleotides read TGTGCCAGCAGTAAGGAGACAGGACCCAATCAGCCCCAGCATTTT. As protein: CASSKETGPNQPQHF.

The V gene is TRBV6-4, the J gene TRBJ2-7, with D unclear. From germline, CDR1 is MRHNA and CDR2 SNTAGT. This CDR3 is 14 amino acids long. Trimming cost V 3 bases and J 1 base, with 10 bases left between them. The CDR3 DNA reads TGTGCCAGCAGTGAAGTACAAGGGTCCTACGAGCAGTACTTC. Translation: CASSEVQGSYEQYF.

This clone was recorded only once. The chain is built from TRBV5-1 and TRBJ1-1; TRBD1 matches at 7 bases. J lost 1 base, V lost 4 bases, and 7 bases had no gene match. The CDR3 covers 15 residues. Germline values: CDR1 SGHRS, CDR2 YFSETQ. The CDR3 reads CASSTTGSSNTEAFF. In nucleotides, the CDR3 is TGCGCCAGCAGCACGACAGGGTCATCGAACACTGAAGCTTTCTTT.

The chain is built from TRBV13 and TRBJ2-3, with D perhaps matching TRBD1 or TRBD2 (6 bases each). The V gene lost 4 bases and the J gene lost 3 bases, with 17 bases spanning the gap. CDR3 length equals 16 residues. CDR1 and CDR2 from the germline V gene are PRHDT and FYEKMQ (reference sequence). The CDR3 bases are TGTGCCAGCAGCTGGAAAAGGGGGGCCACGACAGATACGCAGTATTTT. Translating it yields CASSWKRGATTDTQYF.

The CDR3 DNA sequence: TGTGCCAGCAGCTTAATCCGGGCTAACTATGGCTACACCTTC. Amino acid sequence: CASSLIRANYGYTF. The chain uses TRBV7-3 and TRBJ1-2; D not resolved. Trimming took off 1 base at V and 0 bases at J, with 6 bases between the two ends. CDR1 is SGHTA, CDR2 FQGTGA, per germline. This CDR3 has 14 amino acids.

The chain uses TRBV6-5 and TRBJ1-1; D unclear. Germline lookup yields CDR1 MNHEY and CDR2 SVGAGI. V gave up 6 bases and J gave up 3 bases, with 14 bases separating them. This CDR3 is 14 amino acids long. CDR3 sequence reads: CASSRISRDTEAFF. CDR3 DNA sequence: TGTGCCAGCAGCCGGATTTCTCGCGACACTGAAGCTTTCTTT.

This rearrangement joins TRBV9 to TRBJ2-7, with D possibly matching TRBD1 (5 bases). The CDR3 runs to 14 residues. Germline V gene data show CDR1 as SGDLS and CDR2 as YYNGEE. V was cut by 2 bases and J by 2 bases, with 11 bases left in between. The CDR3 region is CASSVADRAYEQYF. The CDR3 DNA reads as TGTGCCAGCAGCGTGGCTGACAGAGCCTACGAGCAGTACTTC.

The V gene is TRBV5-1, the J gene TRBJ2-5; the match to TRBD1 covers 11 bases. CDR3 length: 14 amino acids. J was trimmed by 5 bases and V by 0 bases; bases with no gene match: 0. Germline V CDR1 and CDR2: SGHRS, YFSETQ. The CDR3 sequence: CASSLGDRGETQYF. In nucleotides, the CDR3 is TGCGCCAGCAGCTTGGGGGACAGGGGGGAGACCCAGTACTTC.

This clone turned up a few times. J is TRBJ1-5 and V is TRBV27, with 9 positions matching TRBD1. Germline assignment: CDR1 MNHEY and CDR2 SMNVEV (reference sequence). This CDR3 comprises 17 residues. J was trimmed by 4 bases and V by 2 bases; bases with no gene match: 9. The CDR3 sequence: CASSLRTGAAGNQPQHF. The DNA of the CDR3 is TGTGCCAGCAGTTTACGGACAGGGGCCGCGGGGAATCAGCCCCAGCATTTT.

The chain uses TRBV5-1 and TRBJ1-2; 7 nucleotides match TRBD1. The V gene end was trimmed by 4 bases and the J gene end by 6 bases; junction bases not matched to a gene: 15. Germline V lookup: CDR1 SGHRS, CDR2 YFSETQ. The CDR3 is 16 residues long. The chain's CDR3 is CASSLGSTGSVHGYTF. The CDR3 DNA reads as TGCGCCAGCAGCCTGGGATCGACAGGGTCGGTTCATGGCTACACCTTC. The full variable domain, rest sourced from reference TRBV5-1 and TRBJ1-2, is KAGVTQTPRYLIKTRGQQVTLSCSPISGHRSVSWYQQTPGQGLQFLFEYFSETQRNKGNFPGRFSGRQFSNSRSEMNVSTLELGDSALYLCASSLGSTGSVHGYTFGSGTRLTVV.

The chain combines TRBV18 with TRBJ1-2; 7 bases are a match to TRBD1. The CDR3 covers 14 residues. J gave up 0 bases and V 3 bases, and 1 base lay outside the gene matches. The V gene's germline CDR1 is KGHSH and CDR2 LQKENI. CDR3 protein: CASSPGQTNYGYTF. CDR3 nucleotides: TGTGCCAGCTCACCGGGACAGACTAACTATGGCTACACCTTC.

This clone has a single count. The J gene is TRBJ1-1, the V gene TRBV27; TRBD1 might be the D (5 bases). The ends were cut back, 3 bases at V and 5 bases at J, with 13 bases in the middle. The CDR3 totals 14 residues. CDR1 is MNHEY, CDR2 SMNVEV, per germline (reference sequence). CDR3: CASSLTERTTEAFF. The CDR3 DNA is TGTGCCAGCAGTTTGACAGAGAGAACAACTGAAGCTTTCTTT.

This chain joins TRBV11-2 and TRBJ2-7; unclear D gene. Germline V gives CDR1 SGHAT, CDR2 FQNNGV. The V gene lost 3 bases and the J gene lost 1 base, with 4 bases spanning the gap. The CDR3 is 12 residues long. The CDR3 loop reads CASSFGSYEQYF. CDR3 DNA sequence: TGTGCCAGCAGCTTTGGTTCCTACGAGCAGTACTTC. Together with reference TRBV11-2 and TRBJ2-7, the CDR3 gives the full variable domain: EAGVAQSPRYKIIEKRQSVAFWCNPISGHATLYWYQQILGQGPKLLIQFQNNGVVDDSQLPKDRFSAERLKGVDSTLKIQPAKLEDSAVYLCASSFGSYEQYFGPGTRLTVT.

This rearrangement joins TRBV9 to TRBJ2-1; D is ambiguous. V was trimmed by 0 bases and J by 9 bases, leaving 10 bases between them. Germline CDR1 SGDLS, CDR2 YYNGEE. This CDR3 contains 13 residues. The CDR3 region is CASSVGTDLEQFF. As DNA, the CDR3 is TGTGCCAGCAGCGTAGGCACCGACCTTGAGCAGTTCTTC.

The chain employs TRBV11-3 and TRBJ1-1, with D possibly matching TRBD1 (5 bases). Germline-derived CDR1 and CDR2 are SGHNT and YENEEA. The CDR3 runs to 15 residues. V gave up 8 bases and J gave up 1 base, with 17 bases separating them. CDR3 protein: CASSLGGLTNTEAFF. CDR3 DNA sequence: TGTGCCAGCTCTCTCGGGGGGTTAACGAACACTGAAGCTTTCTTT.

The J gene is TRBJ2-2, the V gene TRBV5-8, with 10 bases lining up with TRBD2. The CDR3 is 16 amino acids. With 0 bases clipped from V and 1 base from J, the junction kept 0 bases outside the gene matches. Germline assignment: CDR1 SGHTS and CDR2 YDEGEE. CDR3 sequence: CASSLVAGGNTGELFF. For the CDR3, the DNA is TGTGCCAGCAGCTTGGTAGCGGGGGGGAACACCGGGGAGCTGTTTTTT.

This chain connects TRBV7-6 to TRBJ1-4, with unresolved D. Germline CDR1 and CDR2: SGHVS and FNYEAQ. The CDR3 is 15 amino acids. Trimming cost V 4 bases and J 0 bases, with 9 bases left between them. The CDR3 reads CASSSDLATNEKLFF. The CDR3 DNA sequence: TGTGCCAGCAGCTCGGACCTAGCAACTAATGAAAAACTGTTTTTT.

V and J are TRBV7-5 and TRBJ2-1. TRBV7-5 is designated a pseudogene. The CDR3 totals 14 residues. CDR3 loop: CARSFKFPTHEQFF. Here the CDR3 DNA reads TGTGCCAGAAGCTTCAAGTTCCCGACGCATGAGCAGTTCTTC.

This clone was recorded once. The chain is built from TRBV28 and TRBJ2-7; no firm D call. CDR1 and CDR2 from the germline V gene are MDHEN and SYDVKM. V lost 4 bases, J lost 4 bases, and 8 bases lay in between. The CDR3 runs 12 residues. DNA for the CDR3: TGTGCCAGCAGTTGGGCGCGGTACGAGCAGTACTTC. Residues: CASSWARYEQYF.

With regard to this clone: An end of the junction does not agree with germline; a read error may underlie this. This sequence joins TRBV9 and TRBJ1-1; D uncertain. Looked up from germline, CDR1 is SGDLS and CDR2 is YYNGEE. The CDR3 is 13 amino acids. In nucleotides, the CDR3 is TGTGCCAGCAGCGTAGCTCAGAACATTGAAGCTTTCTTT. Amino acids: CASSVAQNIEAFF.

This clone has more than one count but fewer than ten. The chain carries TRBV6-6 and TRBJ1-1, with a possible D match to TRBD1 (5 bases). The CDR3 runs 12 residues. The germline V gene encodes CDR1 MNHNY and CDR2 SVGAGI (reference sequence). Trimming shortened V by 2 bases and J by 6 bases, and 7 bases separated the two germline ends. The CDR3 protein is CASSYGDSEAFF. The CDR3 DNA sequence: TGTGCCAGCAGTTACGGGGACTCTGAAGCTTTCTTT.